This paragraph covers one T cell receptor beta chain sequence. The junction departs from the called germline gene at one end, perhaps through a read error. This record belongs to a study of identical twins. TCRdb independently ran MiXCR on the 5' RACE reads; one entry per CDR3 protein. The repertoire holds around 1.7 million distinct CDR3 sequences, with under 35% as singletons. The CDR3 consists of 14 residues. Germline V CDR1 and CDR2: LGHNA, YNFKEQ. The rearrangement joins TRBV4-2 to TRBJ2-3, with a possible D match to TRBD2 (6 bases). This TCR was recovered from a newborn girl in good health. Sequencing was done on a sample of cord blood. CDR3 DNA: TGTGTCAGCAGCCTTAGCGGTAGCACAGATACGCAGTATTTT. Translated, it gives CVSSLSGSTDTQYF.